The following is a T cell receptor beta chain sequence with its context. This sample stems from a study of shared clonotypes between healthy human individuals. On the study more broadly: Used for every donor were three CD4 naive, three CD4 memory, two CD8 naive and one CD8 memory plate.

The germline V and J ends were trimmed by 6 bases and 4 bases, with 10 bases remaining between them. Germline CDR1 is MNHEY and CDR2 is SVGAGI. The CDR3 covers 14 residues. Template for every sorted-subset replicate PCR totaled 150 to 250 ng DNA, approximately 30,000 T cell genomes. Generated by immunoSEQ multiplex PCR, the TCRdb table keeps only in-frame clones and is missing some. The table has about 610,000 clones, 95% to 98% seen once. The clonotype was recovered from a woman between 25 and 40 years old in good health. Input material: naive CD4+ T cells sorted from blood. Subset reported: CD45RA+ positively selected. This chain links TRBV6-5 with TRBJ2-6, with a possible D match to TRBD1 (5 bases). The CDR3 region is CASSRDGGANVLTF. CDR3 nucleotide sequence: TGTGCCAGCAGCAGGGATGGAGGGGCCAACGTCCTGACTTTC.